These 3 T cell receptor beta chains came from one sample sequenced in a study of regulatory T cells in long-lasting Graves disease. Both iRepertoire HTBI primers and Arm-PCR of CDR3 regions were used to build the TCR beta libraries. TCRdb analysed the multiplex PCR reads with MiXCR anew, one entry per CDR3 protein. This sample has 350,000 to 400,000 distinct CDR3 sequences, with around 15% found just once. Time point reported: newly diagnosed GD, antithyroid drugs for less than 3 months. Isolated PBMC RNA provided the starting material for the TCR library. The same sample was also used in a study of T cells in Graves' hyperthyroidism and ophthalmopathy.

The sequences come from peripheral blood mononuclear cells (PBMCs), collected at new diagnosis, from a patient treated with antithyroid drugs. These receptor sequences come from a woman aged 18-29 years with Graves disease.

The rearrangement links TRBV28 to TRBJ2-5, with 11 bases identical to TRBD2. The J segment lost 2 bases and the V segment lost 10 bases, leaving 9 bases of the junction unmatched. Germline assignment: CDR1 MDHEN and CDR2 SYDVKM. The CDR3 covers 15 residues. CDR3 region: CAIRLAGSSQETQYF. The CDR3 DNA is TGTGCCATAAGACTAGCGGGAAGTTCACAAGAGACCCAGTACTTC. The whole variable domain, remainder taken from reference TRBV28 and TRBJ2-5, is DVKVTQSSRYLVKRTGEKVFLECVQDMDHENMFWYRQDPGLGLRLIYFSYDVKMKEKGDIPEGYSVSREKKERFSLILESASTNQTSMYLCAIRLAGSSQETQYFGPGTRLLVL.

This rearrangement joins TRBV5-1 to TRBJ2-1, with 11 bases identical to TRBD2. Trimming removed 4 bases from V and 5 bases from J; junction bases left unmatched: 5. CDR3 size: 15 residues. CDR1 SGHRS and CDR2 YFSETQ come from the germline V gene. CDR3 nucleotides: TGCGCCAGCAGCCTAGCTAGCGGGGGGCACAATGAGCAGTTCTTC. Amino acid sequence: CASSLASGGHNEQFF.

This clonotype appeared many times. This rearrangement joins TRBV27 to TRBJ1-2; 7 nucleotides match TRBD1. Germline CDR1 MNHEY, CDR2 SMNVEV (reference sequence). The CDR3 runs to 13 residues. Germline trimming cut 5 bases from V and 4 bases from J; bases unmatched to any gene: 4. The CDR3, as DNA: TGTGCCAGCAGTCCCAGGGGGTTCTATGGCTACACCTTC. Translating it yields CASSPRGFYGYTF.